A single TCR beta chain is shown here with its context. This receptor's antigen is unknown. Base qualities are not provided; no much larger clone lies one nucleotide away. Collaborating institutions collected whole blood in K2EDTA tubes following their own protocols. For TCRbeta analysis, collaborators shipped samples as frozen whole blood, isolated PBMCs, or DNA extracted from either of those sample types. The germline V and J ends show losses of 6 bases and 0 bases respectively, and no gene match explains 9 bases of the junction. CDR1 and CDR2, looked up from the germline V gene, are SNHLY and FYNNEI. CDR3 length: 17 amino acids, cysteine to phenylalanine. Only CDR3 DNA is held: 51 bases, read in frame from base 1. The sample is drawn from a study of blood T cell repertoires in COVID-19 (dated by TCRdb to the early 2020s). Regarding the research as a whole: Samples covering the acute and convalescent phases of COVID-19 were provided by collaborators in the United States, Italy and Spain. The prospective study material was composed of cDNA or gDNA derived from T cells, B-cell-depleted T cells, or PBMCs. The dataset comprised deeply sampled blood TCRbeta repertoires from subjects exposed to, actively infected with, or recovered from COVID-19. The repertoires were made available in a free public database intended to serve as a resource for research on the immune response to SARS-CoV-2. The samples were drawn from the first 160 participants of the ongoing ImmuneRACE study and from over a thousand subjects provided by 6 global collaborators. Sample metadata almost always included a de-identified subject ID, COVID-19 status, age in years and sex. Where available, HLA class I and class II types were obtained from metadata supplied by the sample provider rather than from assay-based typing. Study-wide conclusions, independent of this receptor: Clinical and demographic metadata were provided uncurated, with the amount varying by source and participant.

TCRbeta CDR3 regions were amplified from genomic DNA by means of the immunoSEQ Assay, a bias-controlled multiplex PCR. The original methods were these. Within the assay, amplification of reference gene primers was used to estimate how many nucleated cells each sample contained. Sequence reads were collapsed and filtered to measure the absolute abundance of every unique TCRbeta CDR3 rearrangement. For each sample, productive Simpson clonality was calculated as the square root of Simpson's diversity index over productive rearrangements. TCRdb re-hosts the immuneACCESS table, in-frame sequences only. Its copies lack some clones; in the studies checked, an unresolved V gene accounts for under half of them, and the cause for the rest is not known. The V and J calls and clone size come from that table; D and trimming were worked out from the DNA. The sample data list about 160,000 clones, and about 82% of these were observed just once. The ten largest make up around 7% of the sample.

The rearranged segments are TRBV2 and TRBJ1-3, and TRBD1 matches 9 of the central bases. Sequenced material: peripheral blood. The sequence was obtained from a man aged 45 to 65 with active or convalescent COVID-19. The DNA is TGTGCCAGCAGGGACGGACAGGGGCGACCCTCTGGAAACACCATATATTTT. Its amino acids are CASRDGQGRPSGNTIYF.